This record concerns one T cell receptor beta chain sequence. The antigen remains unidentified. A TCRbeta library incorporating unique molecular identifiers was prepared. A single record per CDR3 protein comes from TCRdb applying MiXCR to the PCR reads. The sample includes 700,000 to 950,000 distinct CDR3 sequences, 16% of them seen just once. This specimen comes from a study of T-cell reconstitution after alpha-beta-depleted transplantation in children. Trimming removed 3 bases at V and 0 bases at J, with 13 bases between. The CDR3 is 17 residues long. Looked up from germline, CDR1 is SGHRS and CDR2 is YFSETQ. Study-wide results and caveats: Once a year had passed after transplant, T-cell counts and diversity came mostly from newly produced T cells. There were some patients whose high TCRbeta diversity at day 60 came from surviving recipient T cells and thymic progenitors. It was reported that alpha-beta T cells came from several hundred expanded graft clones (about two months after transplant).

The genes are TRBV5-1 and TRBJ2-6; D is possibly TRBD2 (5 bases). The specimen comprised PBMCs, mostly from graft donor cells, sampled 360 days after TCRalphabeta/CD19-depleted stem cell transplant. The source of this sequence is a male patient between 10 and 17 years old who had a stem cell transplant for acute lymphoblastic leukemia, so the T cells may come from the graft donor. The CDR3 sequence is CASSSSLAISGANVLTF. CDR3 DNA sequence: TGCGCCAGCAGCTCGTCCTTAGCGATCTCTGGGGCCAACGTCCTGACTTTC.